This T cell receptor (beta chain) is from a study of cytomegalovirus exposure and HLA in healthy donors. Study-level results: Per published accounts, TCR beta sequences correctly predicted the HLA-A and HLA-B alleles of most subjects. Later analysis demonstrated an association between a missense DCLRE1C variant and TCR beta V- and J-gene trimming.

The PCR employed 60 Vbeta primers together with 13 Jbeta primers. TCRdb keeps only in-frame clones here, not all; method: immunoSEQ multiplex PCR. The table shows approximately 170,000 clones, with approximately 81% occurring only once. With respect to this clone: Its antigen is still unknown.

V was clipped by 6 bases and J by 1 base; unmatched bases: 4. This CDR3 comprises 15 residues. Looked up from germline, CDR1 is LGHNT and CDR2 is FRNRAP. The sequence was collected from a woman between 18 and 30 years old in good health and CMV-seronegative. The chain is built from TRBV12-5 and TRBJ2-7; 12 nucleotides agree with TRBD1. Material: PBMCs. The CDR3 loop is CASGSGQGASYEQYF. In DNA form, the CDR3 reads TGTGCTAGTGGGTCGGGACAGGGGGCGTCCTACGAGCAGTACTTC. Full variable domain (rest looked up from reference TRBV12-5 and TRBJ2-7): DARVTQTPRHKVTEMGQEVTMRCQPILGHNTVFWYRQTMMQGLELLAYFRNRAPLDDSGMPKDRFSAEMPDATLATLKIQPSEPRDSAVYFCASGSGQGASYEQYFGPGTRLTVT.